This T cell receptor beta chain was sequenced for a study of shared clonotypes between healthy human individuals. TCRdb keeps only in-frame clones here, not all; method: immunoSEQ multiplex PCR. Among about 2.3 million clones listed, approximately 95% were seen once. V lost 0 bases and J 4 bases, leaving 23 bases between the germline ends. Germline CDR1 and CDR2: SGHKS and YYEKEE (reference sequence). This CDR3 spans 18 amino acids. This rearrangement joins TRBV5-5 to TRBJ2-7, with D maybe TRBD1 (5 bases). Material for sequencing was naive CD4+ T cells from PBMCs. As to subset: CD45RA+ positively selected. The clonotype originates from a man between 18 and 35 years old in good health. Some clones in this sample may be carry-over from other donors' samples. The CDR3: CASSLGWGRIGFGYEQYF. The CDR3 DNA reads TGTGCCAGCAGCTTGGGATGGGGCAGGATTGGGTTTGGGTACGAGCAGTACTTC.